This passage covers 4 T cell receptor beta chains from one sample sequenced in a study of cytomegalovirus exposure and HLA in healthy donors. The PCR had 60 Vbeta and 13 Jbeta primers. Profiled with immunoSEQ multiplex PCR; TCRdb holds only in-frame clones, not every one. The sample includes under 250,000 clones, about 85% seen only once; the top ten take roughly 0.22%. Sequenced: PBMCs. Receptors were obtained from a girl aged 2-10 years in good health and CMV-seronegative.

The chain is built from TRBV18 and TRBJ2-5, with D unresolved. This CDR3 comprises 14 residues. The V gene lost 0 bases and the J gene lost 7 bases, with 12 bases spanning the gap. Germline CDR1 is KGHSH and CDR2 is LQKENI. The CDR3 here is CASSPPSSIGTQYF. The CDR3 bases are TGTGCCAGCTCACCACCTAGCAGTATCGGGACCCAGTACTTC.

As to this clone: A read error may produce the germline difference seen at one junction end. The V call is TRBV29-1, the J call TRBJ2-4; D is undetermined. This CDR3 has 10 amino acids. Germline CDR1 reads SQVTM; CDR2 reads ANQGSEA. This CDR3 is CCLPRNIQYF. The CDR3 region has the DNA TGTTGCCTACCCCGAAACATTCAGTACTTC.

The CDR3 nucleotides read TGTGCCAGCAGCCAAGGACTAGCGGGTCTAAACAATGAGCAGTTCTTC. This gives the protein CASSQGLAGLNNEQFF. V usage is TRBV7-3 and J usage is TRBJ2-1, with 11 bases matching TRBD2. CDR1 is SGHTA, CDR2 FQGTGA, per germline. The V gene end was trimmed by 5 bases and the J gene end by 5 bases; junction bases not matched to a gene: 8. The CDR3 sequence is 16 residues long. The variable domain in full, with the rest retrieved from reference TRBV7-3 and TRBJ2-1, is GAGVSQTPSNKVTEKGKYVELRCDPISGHTALYWYRQSLGQGPEFLIYFQGTGAADDSGLPNDRFFAVRPEGSVSTLKIQRTERGDSAVYLCASSQGLAGLNNEQFFGPGTRLTVL.

V usage is TRBV12-5 and J usage is TRBJ2-7; 9 bases align to TRBD2. The J call could be wrong; TRBJ2-1 is a better fit for the DNA end. CDR1 LGHNT and CDR2 FRNRAP come from the germline V gene. This CDR3 comprises 17 residues. The CDR3 here is CASGLVRVTSGYNEQFF. In DNA form, the CDR3 reads TGTGCTAGTGGTTTGGTACGGGTGACTAGCGGCTACAATGAGCAGTTCTTC.